Listed below are T cell receptor beta chains from one sample, sequenced in a study of OX40 agonist ivuxolimab in advanced cancers. TCRdb's copy holds only in-frame clones and misses some; the assay was immunoSEQ multiplex PCR. The sample has 50,000 to 65,000 clones; approximately 90% are singletons. The sequenced sample was CD4+ or CD8+ T cells sorted from blood, obtained in a trial of the OX40 agonist ivuxolimab. Every receptor here comes from an adult with an advanced solid tumor such as melanoma, head and neck, liver or kidney cancer. CDR3s include the opening cysteine and the closing phenylalanine or tryptophan. D genes are given only for firm matches. Rows give clone size only sometimes, using once, few, many, or a class for an expanded clone.

j_call clone_size d_call v_call cdr3_aa cdr3_nt
TRBJ1-5 - - TRBV12-5 CASGLGQGGQPQHF TGTGCTAGTGGTTTGGGGCAGGGCGGGCAGCCCCAGCATTTT
TRBJ2-7 - TRBD1 TRBV7-9 CASSHWTGGRYEQYF TGTGCCAGCAGTCATTGGACAGGGGGGAGATACGAGCAGTACTTC
TRBJ1-5 - TRBD1 TRBV25-1 CASSSQGGDVSNQPQHF TGTGCCAGCAGTTCCCAGGGGGGGGACGTTAGCAATCAGCCCCAGCATTTT
TRBJ1-2 few - TRBV10-3 CAISRGGVPRTDGYTF TGTGCCATCAGTCGCGGAGGGGTCCCAAGAACAGATGGCTACACCTTC
TRBJ2-7 - - TRBV7-9 CASSRFYEQYF TGTGCCAGCAGCAGGTTCTACGAGCAGTACTTC
TRBJ2-3 - TRBD1 TRBV5-6 CASSGPGTGKSDTQYF TGTGCCAGCAGCGGACCCGGGACAGGGAAGTCAGATACGCAGTATTTT
TRBJ2-7 - TRBD2 TRBV7-2 CASSLVRASGVSYEQYF TGTGCCAGCAGCTTAGTAAGGGCTAGCGGGGTCTCCTACGAGCAGTACTTC
TRBJ1-2 - TRBD1 TRBV29-1 CSTIMTGAYGYTF TGCAGCACCATCATGACAGGGGCCTATGGCTACACCTTC
TRBJ1-1 - - TRBV7-9 CASSSGRSNTEAFF TGTGCCAGCAGCTCGGGACGGTCGAACACTGAAGCTTTCTTT
TRBJ1-1 - - TRBV28 CASSLPNTEAFF TGTGCCAGCAGTTTGCCGAACACTGAAGCTTTCTTT
TRBJ2-7 - TRBD2 TRBV14 CASSQPSGRAVYEQYF TGTGCCAGCAGCCAACCTAGCGGGAGGGCCGTATACGAGCAGTACTTC
TRBJ2-2 - TRBD1 TRBV6-5 CASSYSQGAGGELFF TGTGCCAGCAGTTACTCGCAGGGGGCAGGCGGGGAGCTGTTTTTT
TRBJ2-7 - - TRBV7-9 CASSLAGKSYEQYF TGTGCCAGCAGCTTAGCCGGGAAGAGCTACGAGCAGTACTTC
TRBJ2-2 - TRBD1 TRBV11-1 CASSLTGGGDTGELFF TGTGCCAGCAGCCTAACAGGGGGTGGAGACACCGGGGAGCTGTTTTTT
TRBJ1-4 - - TRBV5-1 CASGVDGLFGKLFF TGCGCCAGCGGGGTCGACGGCCTTTTTGGAAAACTGTTTTTT
TRBJ2-3 - - TRBV6-1 CASTTTSDTQYF TGTGCCAGCACCACAACTAGTGATACGCAGTATTTT
TRBJ1-1 - - TRBV9 CASSVDGRAGEAFF TGTGCCAGCAGCGTAGACGGTCGAGCAGGTGAAGCTTTCTTT
TRBJ1-2 - TRBD1 TRBV12-5 CASGLGNKGASNYGYTF TGTGCTAGTGGTTTGGGGAACAAGGGGGCCTCTAACTATGGCTACACCTTC
TRBJ2-5 once - TRBV7-2 CASSLSQTQYF TGTGCCAGCAGCCTAAGTCAGACCCAGTACTTC
TRBJ2-5 - - TRBV15 CATSRDLGDSMTQYF TGTGCCACCAGCAGAGATCTCGGGGACTCAATGACCCAGTACTTC
TRBJ2-5 few - TRBV6-5 CASSSLIRKETQYF TGTGCCAGCAGTTCACTTATCCGCAAAGAGACCCAGTACTTC
TRBJ1-2 - - TRBV19 CASSDRSDYGYTF TGTGCCAGTAGCGACAGGTCCGACTATGGCTACACCTTC
TRBJ1-1 - - TRBV18 CASSPRDSTEAFF TGTGCCAGCTCACCTAGGGATAGCACTGAAGCTTTCTTT
TRBJ2-1 - TRBD1 TRBV7-4 CASSSGTGGNEQFF TGTGCCAGCAGCTCCGGGACAGGGGGTAATGAGCAGTTCTTC
TRBJ2-1 - TRBD1 TRBV27 CASSPFVQGAHNEQFF TGTGCCAGCAGTCCATTTGTACAGGGGGCGCACAATGAGCAGTTCTTC
TRBJ1-1 - - TRBV28 CASSLRGTEAFF TGTGCCAGCAGTTTGAGGGGGACTGAAGCTTTCTTT
TRBJ2-2 - - TRBV27 CASSLLRGSAGELFF TGTGCCAGCAGTTTATTGCGGGGCTCGGCCGGGGAGCTGTTTTTT
TRBJ1-2 few - TRBV28 CASSGTFYGYTF TGTGCCAGCAGTGGGACTTTCTATGGCTACACCTTC
TRBJ2-7 once - TRBV19 CASSTLGRGVNYEQYF TGTGCCAGTAGTACCCTCGGGCGGGGAGTCAACTACGAGCAGTACTTC
TRBJ1-1 - TRBD1 TRBV19 CASTRTGGNTEAFF TGTGCCAGTACCCGGACAGGGGGGAACACTGAAGCTTTCTTT
TRBJ1-2 once - TRBV5-5 CASSDRRPGSYGYTF TGTGCCAGCAGCGATAGGCGCCCGGGGTCCTATGGCTACACCTTC
TRBJ1-4 - TRBD1 TRBV7-9 CASTLGQTNEKLFF TGTGCCAGCACCCTGGGACAGACTAATGAAAAACTGTTTTTT
TRBJ1-1 - TRBD1 TRBV27 CASKNRGVNTEAFF TGTGCCAGCAAAAACAGGGGGGTGAACACTGAAGCTTTCTTT
TRBJ2-7 once TRBD2 TRBV4-2 CASSQVFTASGARSYEQYF TGTGCCAGCAGCCAAGTCTTCACAGCTAGCGGGGCCCGATCCTACGAGCAGTACTTC
TRBJ2-3 few TRBD2 TRBV19 CASSIASGSADTQYF TGTGCCAGTAGTATAGCCAGCGGGAGTGCAGATACGCAGTATTTT
TRBJ2-5 once - TRBV9 CASSEGAQETQYF TGTGCCAGCAGCGAGGGCGCCCAAGAGACCCAGTACTTC
TRBJ2-3 - - TRBV15 CATSRGGAGATTDTQYF TGTGCCACCAGCAGAGGGGGAGCAGGGGCCACCACAGATACGCAGTATTTT
TRBJ2-5 once TRBD2 TRBV28 CASSVTGGMETQYF TGTGCCAGCAGTGTGACGGGAGGTATGGAGACCCAGTACTTC
TRBJ1-6 - - TRBV10-3 CAISESLATAPSPLHF TGTGCCATCAGTGAGTCCCTGGCGACAGCTCCATCACCCCTCCACTTT
TRBJ2-6 - - TRBV4-2 CASSQEEGAGANVLTF TGTGCCAGCAGCCAAGAAGAAGGGGCTGGGGCCAACGTCCTGACTTTC
TRBJ2-1 - - TRBV6-5 CASRMNRGGYNEQFF TGTGCCAGCAGAATGAACAGGGGGGGATACAATGAGCAGTTCTTC
TRBJ1-6 - TRBD1 TRBV18 CASSLDRASSYNSPLHF TGTGCCAGCTCATTGGACAGGGCAAGCTCCTATAATTCACCCCTCCACTTT
TRBJ2-3 once TRBD2 TRBV7-6 CASSSAGGGRDTQYF TGTGCCAGCAGCTCAGCGGGGGGGGGCCGTGATACGCAGTATTTT
TRBJ1-1 - - TRBV6-5 CATHLKGNTEAFF TGTGCCACTCACTTGAAGGGGAACACTGAAGCTTTCTTT
TRBJ1-2 - TRBD1 TRBV7-9 CASSLPNRGQYGYTF TGTGCCAGCAGCTTACCGAACAGGGGGCAATATGGCTACACCTTC
TRBJ2-3 - - TRBV9 CASRGTSGDTQYF TGTGCCAGCAGGGGGACCAGCGGCGATACGCAGTATTTT
TRBJ2-1 - - TRBV6-1 CASRTGDSYNEQFF TGTGCCAGCAGGACGGGGGACTCCTACAATGAGCAGTTCTTC
TRBJ1-4 - TRBD1 TRBV5-8 CASSVPRDRDEKLFF TGTGCCAGCAGCGTACCTCGGGACAGGGATGAAAAACTGTTTTTT